Shown below are 9 T cell receptor beta chains from a single sample sequenced in a study of OX40 agonist ivuxolimab in advanced cancers. The table came from immunoSEQ multiplex PCR; TCRdb's copy has only in-frame clones and leaves some out. The sample has fewer than 80,000 clones, 77% seen once; the top ten hold about 1.6%. The specimen comprised CD4+ or CD8+ T cells sorted from blood, sampled in a trial of the OX40 agonist ivuxolimab. Receptor source: an adult with an advanced solid tumor such as melanoma, head and neck, liver or kidney cancer.

This clone was counted only a few times. V usage is TRBV4-1 and J usage is TRBJ1-6; 7 nucleotides agree with TRBD1. V gave up 0 bases and J gave up 10 bases; unmatched junction bases: 6. This CDR3 contains 15 residues. The germline V gene has CDR1 MGHRA and CDR2 YSYEKL. CDR3 in DNA: TGCGCCAGCAGCCAAGAAATCAACAGGGGATCACCCCTCCACTTT. Protein sequence: CASSQEINRGSPLHF.

The rearrangement links TRBV19 to TRBJ1-5; no firm D call. The CDR3 sequence is 14 residues long. The ends were cut back, 3 bases at V and 4 bases at J, with 10 bases in the middle. Germline-derived CDR1 and CDR2 are LNHDA and SQIVND (reference sequence). The CDR3 protein is CASSMARANQPQHF. The CDR3 DNA follows: TGTGCCAGTAGTATGGCCCGGGCTAATCAGCCCCAGCATTTT.

V and J are TRBV6-6 and TRBJ2-7, with D tentatively TRBD2 (5 bases). The CDR3 is 15 amino acids. Trimming cost V 9 bases and J 0 bases, with 18 bases left between them. The germline V gene has CDR1 MNHNY and CDR2 SVGAGI (reference sequence). The CDR3 DNA reads TGTGCCAGTCTTGCCGACACTAGGTACTCCTACGAGCAGTACTTC. Protein sequence: CASLADTRYSYEQYF.

In DNA form, the CDR3 reads TGTGCCAGCACCAACGGGGCAGGGGCTAACTATGGCTACACCTTC. It codes for CASTNGAGANYGYTF. The J gene is TRBJ1-2, the V gene TRBV6-6, with a tentative D call TRBD1 (6 bases). V was clipped by 7 bases and J by 0 bases, with 15 bases between them. Germline lookup yields CDR1 MNHNY and CDR2 SVGAGI (reference sequence). CDR3 size: 15 residues.

The V call is TRBV7-8, the J call TRBJ2-5, with 7 bases aligning to TRBD1. The CDR3 covers 17 residues. Losses at the gene ends were 0 bases for V and 4 bases for J; bases not matched to a gene: 11. Germline loops: CDR1 SGHVS, CDR2 FQNEAQ. The chain's CDR3 is CASSLALTGRRRETQYF. Written as DNA, the CDR3 is TGTGCCAGCAGCTTAGCGTTGACAGGGCGGCGGCGAGAGACCCAGTACTTC.

The V gene is TRBV7-9, the J gene TRBJ2-1; no reliable D call. The CDR3 has 15 residues. Germline assignment: CDR1 SEHNR and CDR2 FQNEAQ (reference sequence). With 3 bases removed from V and 8 bases from J, the gap between germline ends came to 17 bases. CDR3 sequence (DNA): TGTGCCAGCAGCTTGTACCGTAATGGTTTGGATGAGCAGTTCTTC. This translates into CASSLYRNGLDEQFF.

This chain joins TRBV7-2 and TRBJ1-3; D is unclear. V lost 1 base, J lost 1 base, and 14 bases lay in between. The CDR3 runs 17 residues. CDR1 and CDR2 (germline): SGHTA, FQGNSA. CDR3 in amino acids: CASSLGDGSASGNTIYF. DNA for the CDR3: TGTGCCAGCAGCTTAGGTGACGGGTCCGCGTCTGGAAACACCATATATTTT.

The chain uses TRBV4-1 and TRBJ1-3, with D uncertain. The germline V gene encodes CDR1 MGHRA and CDR2 YSYEKL. V was clipped by 4 bases and J by 3 bases, with 10 bases between them. CDR3 length: 14 amino acids. The CDR3 here is CASSRENVGNTIYF. The DNA of the CDR3 is TGCGCCAGCAGCCGAGAAAATGTTGGAAACACCATATATTTT.

The rearrangement uses TRBV19 and TRBJ1-1, with D possibly TRBD1 on 6 matching bases. V was cut by 5 bases and J by 4 bases, with 20 bases left in between. The CDR3 loop spans 16 amino acids. The germline CDR1 and CDR2 sequences are LNHDA and SQIVND (reference sequence). In nucleotides, the CDR3 is TGTGCCAGTAGTTTTTGGGGGGGCCGGCCCGGCACTGAAGCTTTCTTT. This encodes CASSFWGGRPGTEAFF. The complete variable domain, with remaining parts taken from reference TRBV19 and TRBJ1-1, reads DGGITQSPKYLFRKEGQNVTLSCEQNLNHDAMYWYRQDPGQGLRLIYYSQIVNDFQKGDIAEGYSVSREKKESFPLTVTSAQKNPTAFYLCASSFWGGRPGTEAFFGQGTRLTVV.